Following are 7 T cell receptor beta chains from one sample sequenced in a study of T cell repertoires in aging, cancer and after chemotherapy. A mixed TRB-A/B primer pool amplified rearranged TRB by multiplex touch-down PCR. TCRdb re-derived calls from the multiplex PCR reads in MiXCR, one entry per CDR3 protein. This repertoire shows nearly 11,000 distinct CDR3 sequences, almost 30% found once; its top ten account for approximately 2%. Peripheral blood genomic DNA, not sorted cells or RNA, was the template. The sequencing sample was made of blood. These receptors were collected from a human donor in good health.

The genes are TRBV20-1 and TRBJ2-1, with 11 bases lining up with TRBD2. V dropped 6 bases and J dropped 8; count of bases not matched to a gene: 6. CDR3 length: 13 amino acids. Germline CDR1 reads DFQATT; CDR2 reads SNEGSKA (reference sequence). CDR3: CSAELAGVDEQFF. The DNA for the CDR3 is TGCAGTGCGGAACTAGCGGGAGTGGATGAGCAGTTCTTC.

This chain uses TRBV28 with TRBJ1-5, with 9 positions matching TRBD1. The ends lost 11 bases at V and 4 bases at J; junction bases unmatched: 9. The CDR3 is made up of 14 amino acids. Germline CDR1 and CDR2: MDHEN and SYDVKM. CDR3 DNA sequence: TGTGCCGGGGCGACAGGGGGGAGTAATCAGCCCCAGCATTTT. Its translation: CAGATGGSNQPQHF.

The chain has TRBV6-5 and TRBJ1-1; D may be TRBD1 (6 bases). Trimming removed 6 bases from V and 4 bases from J, with 6 bases in between. CDR1 is MNHEY, CDR2 SVGAGI, per germline. The CDR3 runs to 11 residues. The chain's CDR3 is CASSRGTEAFF. DNA for the CDR3: TGTGCCAGCAGCAGGGGCACTGAAGCTTTCTTT.

This rearrangement joins TRBV5-4 to TRBJ2-7; the D gene is possibly TRBD2 (6 bases). The germline gives CDR1 SGHNT, CDR2 YYREEE (reference sequence). Between the trimmed V and J ends, which lost 7 bases and 3 bases, there was a span of 17 bases. The CDR3 is made up of 14 amino acids. In nucleotides, the CDR3 is TGTGCCAGCCATCCGGCGGGGTTATTCTACGAGCAGTACTTC. This gives the protein CASHPAGLFYEQYF.

Remarks on this clonotype: A much larger clone lies a single base off, so this may be a read error. V usage is TRBV7-9 and J usage is TRBJ2-7; possible D gene TRBD2, 5 bases. Trimming pared 6 bases from V and 2 bases from J, leaving 17 bases between. This CDR3 is built from 15 residues. CDR1 SEHNR and CDR2 FQNEAQ come from the germline V gene (reference sequence). The DNA for the CDR3 is TGTGCCAGCAGTATGGGAGCAGCTGGCACCTACGAGCAGTACTTC. Amino acids: CASSMGAAGTYEQYF.

J is TRBJ1-1 and V is TRBV28; D call uncertain. CDR1 is MDHEN and CDR2 is SYDVKM in the germline V gene. V lost 2 bases to trimming and J lost 1 base, with 11 bases between them. This CDR3 contains 15 residues. The CDR3 reads CASSLSGSPNTEAFF. CDR3 nucleotide sequence: TGTGCCAGCAGTTTAAGCGGCTCCCCGAACACTGAAGCTTTCTTT.

The gene calls are TRBV7-2 and TRBJ1-6, with 7 positions matching TRBD1. Trimming cost V 5 bases and J 4 bases; bases outside gene matches: 5. The length of the CDR3 is 15 residues. Germline V gives CDR1 SGHTA, CDR2 FQGNSA. CDR3 in DNA: TGTGCCAGCAGCGCTCCGGGACAGTATAATTCACCCCTCCACTTT. Translated: CASSAPGQYNSPLHF.